Reported below is one TCR beta chain. Trimming removed 0 bases from V and 5 bases from J, with 7 bases in between. The germline CDR1 and CDR2 sequences are LGHNA and YSLEER. The CDR3 extends over 13 amino acids. This sample was included in a study of shared T cell receptors in the human thymus. The assay was immunoSEQ multiplex PCR, and TCRdb's table has in-frame clones only and misses some. The profile shows over 450,000 clones, 75% to 85% of them singletons. The sample was also linked to a second study, of human thymus T cells. This second study says: It looked as if thymic and blood repertoires used V and J genes in a biased way.

This receptor was identified in a boy in the first two years of life with a congenital heart defect. The chain links TRBV4-3 to TRBJ1-1, with D maybe TRBD1 (6 bases). Sequenced: thymocytes. The CDR3 reads CASSQDQGTEAFF. In DNA form, the CDR3 reads TGCGCCAGCAGCCAAGATCAGGGGACTGAAGCTTTCTTT.